The 29 T cell receptor beta chains below were found in one sample sequenced in a study of radiotherapy plus CTLA-4 blockade in lung cancer. This table comes from immunoSEQ multiplex PCR, and its TCRdb copy is limited to in-frame clones, with some not included. Of fewer than 150,000 clones listed, 78% were seen once; the top ten hold 5.2%. The input for sequencing was peripheral blood, taken from a patient treated with radiotherapy plus ipilimumab. The receptors here all came from a human donor with non-small cell lung cancer who had a partial response to radiotherapy plus ipilimumab.

This chain uses TRBV27 with TRBJ2-7; D unclear. The CDR3 covers 13 residues. CDR1 MNHEY and CDR2 SMNVEV come from the germline V gene (reference sequence). V dropped 1 base and J dropped 2 bases, with 6 bases sitting between them. CDR3 DNA: TGTGCCAGCAGTTTATACAGTCCCTACGAGCAGTACTTC. It translates to CASSLYSPYEQYF.

The rearrangement links TRBV19 to TRBJ2-2, with 8 bases that match TRBD1. V lost 3 bases to trimming and J lost 1 base; unmatched junction nucleotides: 4. The CDR3 totals 16 residues. In germline, CDR1 is LNHDA, CDR2 SQIVND (reference sequence). CDR3 loop: CASSIAGTGNTGELFF. DNA for the CDR3: TGTGCCAGTAGTATCGCCGGGACAGGGAACACCGGGGAGCTGTTTTTT.

The rearrangement uses TRBV19 and TRBJ1-5; 8 bases match TRBD1. V gave up 5 bases and J gave up 0 bases; unmatched junction bases: 6. This CDR3 has 16 amino acids. CDR1 and CDR2 (germline): LNHDA, SQIVND (reference sequence). The CDR3 region is CASSEQGGYSNQPQHF. In DNA form, the CDR3 reads TGTGCCAGTAGTGAACAGGGGGGGTATAGCAATCAGCCCCAGCATTTT. The full variable domain, rest sourced from reference TRBV19 and TRBJ1-5, is DGGITQSPKYLFRKEGQNVTLSCEQNLNHDAMYWYRQDPGQGLRLIYYSQIVNDFQKGDIAEGYSVSREKKESFPLTVTSAQKNPTAFYLCASSEQGGYSNQPQHFGDGTRLSIL.

The chain employs TRBV2 and TRBJ1-3; 7 bases align to TRBD1. The CDR3 consists of 16 residues. Germline CDR1 SNHLY, CDR2 FYNNEI. Trimming cost V 8 bases and J 0 bases; bases outside gene matches: 10. The CDR3 DNA reads as TGTGCCAGCCTCCGGGACAGCCAACTCTCTGGAAACACCATATATTTT. Protein sequence: CASLRDSQLSGNTIYF.

This clone showed up just once. The chain joins TRBV18 to TRBJ1-3; 7 bases agree with TRBD1. CDR1 is KGHSH, CDR2 LQKENI, per germline. This CDR3 has 16 residues. V gave up 2 bases and J gave up 4 bases; unmatched junction bases: 8. In DNA, the CDR3 is TGTGCCAGCTCACCAAAGGCGCCAGGGGGAGGAAACACCATATATTTT. Its protein is CASSPKAPGGGNTIYF.

The chain has TRBV19 and TRBJ2-1, with 7 nucleotides matching TRBD2. CDR3 size: 14 residues. Looked up from germline, CDR1 is LNHDA and CDR2 is SQIVND (reference sequence). The trim removed 11 bases at V and 4 bases at J, leaving 11 bases unmatched. The CDR3 DNA reads TGTGCCGCTATGGGCGGTAGCGGGTACAATGAGCAGTTCTTC. This encodes CAAMGGSGYNEQFF.

This chain joins TRBV27 and TRBJ2-5; TRBD2 matches 7 bases. Unmatched junction bases numbered 11, after V lost 6 bases and J lost 1 base. This CDR3 has 16 residues. Germline CDR1 is MNHEY and CDR2 is SMNVEV (reference sequence). CDR3 nucleotide sequence: TGTGCCAGCAGGCGGGACTACCGGAACCCCCAAGAGACCCAGTACTTC. Translated: CASRRDYRNPQETQYF.

CDR3 protein: CASSLSSDTQYF. In nucleotides, the CDR3 is TGTGCCAGCAGCTTGAGTAGTGATACGCAGTATTTT. The gene calls are TRBV5-4 and TRBJ2-3; D gene uncertain. This CDR3 is built from 12 residues. Germline V gene sequence: CDR1 SGHNT, CDR2 YYREEE (reference sequence). V was cut by 1 base and J by 6 bases, with 6 bases left in between.

V gene TRBV5-6 combines with J gene TRBJ1-5; 7 nucleotides agree with TRBD1. In germline, CDR1 is SGHDT, CDR2 YYEEEE. V was pared by 4 bases and J by 3 bases, with 10 bases of the junction left unmatched. The CDR3 sequence is 16 residues long. Here the CDR3 reads CASSLNTGALNQPQHF. The CDR3 DNA is TGTGCCAGCAGCCTTAATACAGGGGCCCTCAATCAGCCCCAGCATTTT.

The chain carries TRBV2 and TRBJ2-1, with 9 bases fitting TRBD1. CDR1 SNHLY and CDR2 FYNNEI come from the germline V gene. This CDR3 region has 13 residues. V shed 6 bases, J shed 6 bases, and the junction held 3 bases outside the gene matches. This CDR3 reads CASSRDRVNEQFF. The CDR3 region has the DNA TGTGCCAGCAGCCGGGACAGGGTCAATGAGCAGTTCTTC.

This clone was seen just once. The rearrangement uses TRBV6-6 and TRBJ2-3; possibly TRBD1 for D (6 bases). This CDR3 comprises 16 residues. The germline CDR1 and CDR2 sequences are MNHNY and SVGAGI (reference sequence). The germline V and J ends were trimmed by 6 bases and 1 base, with 17 bases remaining between them. CDR3 sequence reads: CASSPPQGTGTDTQYF. The CDR3 DNA reads as TGTGCCAGCAGCCCCCCTCAGGGGACGGGCACAGATACGCAGTATTTT.

In its sample, this clone was seen once. The chain links TRBV14 to TRBJ2-1; possible D gene TRBD2, 6 bases. The V end lost 0 bases, the J end lost 4 bases, and 10 bases lay between the germline ends. This CDR3 is built from 15 residues. Germline V gives CDR1 SGHDN, CDR2 FVKESK. The CDR3 protein is CASSQEYAGYNEQFF. DNA of the CDR3: TGTGCCAGCAGCCAAGAATATGCGGGGTACAATGAGCAGTTCTTC.

V and J are TRBV28 and TRBJ1-2, with D unresolved. Trimming took 4 bases from V and 8 from J, leaving 8 bases between them. The CDR3 spans 11 residues. Germline loops: CDR1 MDHEN, CDR2 SYDVKM. CDR3 DNA sequence: TGTGCCAGCAGTTCGGGGTACGGCTACACCTTC. Its protein product is CASSSGYGYTF.

The chain combines TRBV27 with TRBJ1-1, with 7 bases that match TRBD1. CDR1 is MNHEY, CDR2 SMNVEV, per germline (reference sequence). CDR3 size: 14 residues. The V gene end was trimmed by 5 bases and the J gene end by 0 bases; junction bases not matched to a gene: 3. Here the CDR3 DNA reads TGTGCCAGCAGTCTGACAGGGATGAACACTGAAGCTTTCTTT. It codes for CASSLTGMNTEAFF.

This sequence joins TRBV20-1 and TRBJ1-3; no reliable D call. This CDR3 comprises 11 residues. V lost 3 bases, J lost 4 bases, and 4 bases lay in between. Per germline, CDR1 DFQATT and CDR2 SNEGSKA (reference sequence). CDR3 sequence: CSAREGNTIYF. CDR3 sequence (DNA): TGCAGTGCTAGGGAGGGAAACACCATATATTTT.

This chain uses TRBV29-1 with TRBJ2-1, with unresolved D. CDR3 length: 13 residues. Germline loops: CDR1 SQVTM, CDR2 ANQGSEA. The V gene lost 1 base and the J gene lost 4 bases, with 8 bases spanning the gap. CDR3 amino acids: CSVEGLWYNEQFF. The DNA of the CDR3 is TGCAGCGTTGAAGGACTCTGGTACAATGAGCAGTTCTTC.

This clone was detected only once. This rearrangement joins TRBV5-1 to TRBJ1-1; 7 nucleotides align to TRBD1. V trimming: 4 bases; J trimming: 5 bases; junction bases outside the gene matches: 11. Germline lookup yields CDR1 SGHRS and CDR2 YFSETQ. The CDR3 has 15 residues. The CDR3 reads CASSHPTGSNTEAFF. CDR3 nucleotides: TGCGCCAGCAGCCATCCGACAGGGTCAAATACTGAAGCTTTCTTT.

In this sample, this clone turned up once. The J gene is TRBJ2-4, the V gene TRBV4-2, with a possible D match to TRBD2 (6 bases). Trimming took 3 bases from V and 0 from J, leaving 6 bases between them. The CDR3 covers 14 residues. CDR1 and CDR2 (germline): LGHNA, YNFKEQ. The CDR3 region has the DNA TGTGCCAGCAGCCAGGAGGGAGCCAAAAACATTCAGTACTTC. It specifies CASSQEGAKNIQYF.

The rearrangement uses TRBV21-1 and TRBJ2-7; TRBD2, as called in the table, went unchecked against the DNA. TRBV21-1 constitutes a pseudogene. This CDR3 contains 16 residues. CDR3 in amino acids: CASSKARAKGSYEQYF. CDR3 DNA sequence: TGTGCCAGCAGCAAAGCGAGGGCGAAAGGCTCCTACGAGCAGTACTTC.

The rearrangement joins TRBV2 to TRBJ1-5; D remains ambiguous. The CDR3 has 14 residues. Germline V gives CDR1 SNHLY, CDR2 FYNNEI. Trimming shortened V by 1 base and J by 7 bases, and 11 bases separated the two germline ends. CDR3 sequence: CASSEETIRQPQHF. CDR3 bases: TGTGCCAGCAGTGAAGAGACAATAAGACAGCCCCAGCATTTT.

V gene TRBV6-4 combines with J gene TRBJ1-6; D is possibly TRBD1 (5 bases). Germline-derived CDR1 and CDR2 are MRHNA and SNTAGT. V was pared by 6 bases and J by 6 bases, with 9 bases between. The CDR3 is 13 residues long. This chain's CDR3 is CASRRDFNSPLHF. In nucleotides, the CDR3 is TGTGCCAGCAGGAGGGACTTTAATTCACCCCTCCACTTT.

This clone was recorded once. The CDR3 bases are TGTGCCAGCAGCATCAGGGGAGGGGTTAATCAGCCCCAGCATTTT. It yields the protein CASSIRGGVNQPQHF. This chain connects TRBV7-2 to TRBJ1-5; weak D call: TRBD1 (6 bases). Germline V gives CDR1 SGHTA, CDR2 FQGNSA. V was shortened by 5 bases and J by 4 bases, with 15 bases between the two germline ends. This CDR3 has 15 residues.

This sequence joins TRBV7-9 and TRBJ1-4; 8 bases fit TRBD1. Germline assignment: CDR1 SEHNR and CDR2 FQNEAQ (reference sequence). V was pared by 5 bases and J by 6 bases, with 8 bases of the junction left unmatched. The CDR3 loop spans 15 amino acids. In DNA, the CDR3 is TGTGCCAGCAGCCCAACCACAGGGGGTTATGAAAAACTGTTTTTT. Its protein product is CASSPTTGGYEKLFF.

The CDR3 DNA follows: TGTGCCAGCAGCTTTGGGGGGGCGAGCAATCAGCCCCAGCATTTT. Translation gives CASSFGGASNQPQHF. This chain connects TRBV5-4 to TRBJ1-5, with D perhaps TRBD1 (6 bases). Germline V gene data show CDR1 as SGHNT and CDR2 as YYREEE (reference sequence). V lost 2 bases and J 1 base, leaving 10 bases between the germline ends. The CDR3 spans 15 residues. Full variable domain (missing parts from reference TRBV5-4 and TRBJ1-5): ETGVTQSPTHLIKTRGQQVTLRCSSQSGHNTVSWYQQALGQGPQFIFQYYREEENGRGNFPPRFSGLQFPNYSSELNVNALELDDSALYLCASSFGGASNQPQHFGDGTRLSIL.

The chain is built from TRBV9 and TRBJ2-3; a possible D gene is TRBD2 (6 bases). The V and J ends lost 0 bases and 6 bases respectively, with 11 bases between them. The CDR3 consists of 14 residues. Germline V CDR1 and CDR2: SGDLS, YYNGEE. CDR3 amino acids: CASSVELASDTQYF. CDR3 nucleotides: TGTGCCAGCAGCGTAGAACTAGCCTCCGATACGCAGTATTTT.

The V and J genes are TRBV27 and TRBJ2-2; D is undetermined. Germline-derived CDR1 and CDR2 are MNHEY and SMNVEV (reference sequence). The CDR3 sequence is 14 residues long. V lost 2 bases and J 1 base, leaving 5 bases between the germline ends. CDR3 bases: TGTGCCAGCAGTTTAACACAGAACACCGGGGAGCTGTTTTTT. Its translation: CASSLTQNTGELFF.

This clone was picked up one time. This chain links TRBV29-1 with TRBJ2-5, with TRBD1 matching 9 bases. The CDR3 covers 16 residues. Trimming removed 6 bases from V and 5 bases from J; junction bases left unmatched: 16. Germline-derived CDR1 and CDR2 are SQVTM and ANQGSEA. CDR3 loop: CSVFYGTGLNGETQYF. In DNA, the CDR3 is TGCAGCGTCTTCTACGGGACAGGGCTAAATGGGGAGACCCAGTACTTC.

This clone is medium-sized in the sample. The chain recombines TRBV13 with TRBJ1-3; 7 bases are shared with TRBD1. CDR1 and CDR2 from the germline V gene are PRHDT and FYEKMQ (reference sequence). The CDR3 length is 16 residues. V lost 0 bases to trimming and J lost 2 bases; unmatched junction nucleotides: 4. CDR3 nucleotides: TGTGCCAGCAGCTTAGGCCCGACAGGGACTGGAAACACCATATATTTT. It specifies CASSLGPTGTGNTIYF.

The chain has TRBV6-1 and TRBJ2-1; 8 nucleotides match TRBD2. This CDR3 is 15 amino acids long. Looked up from germline, CDR1 is MNHNS and CDR2 is SASEGT. V shed 7 bases, J shed 4 bases, and the junction held 9 bases outside the gene matches. CDR3 in amino acids: CASTAGGRVYNEQFF. DNA of the CDR3: TGTGCCAGCACCGCGGGGGGTCGGGTATACAATGAGCAGTTCTTC.